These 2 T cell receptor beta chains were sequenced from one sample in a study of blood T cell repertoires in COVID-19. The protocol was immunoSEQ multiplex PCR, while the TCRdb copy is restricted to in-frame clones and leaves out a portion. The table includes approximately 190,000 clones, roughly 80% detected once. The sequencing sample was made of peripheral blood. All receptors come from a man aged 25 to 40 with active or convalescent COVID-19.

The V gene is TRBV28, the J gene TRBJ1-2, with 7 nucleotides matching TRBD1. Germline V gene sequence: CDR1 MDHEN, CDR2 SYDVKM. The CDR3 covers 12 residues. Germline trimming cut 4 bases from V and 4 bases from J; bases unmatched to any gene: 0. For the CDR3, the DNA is TGTGCCAGCAGTTACAGGGGCTATGGCTACACCTTC. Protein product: CASSYRGYGYTF.

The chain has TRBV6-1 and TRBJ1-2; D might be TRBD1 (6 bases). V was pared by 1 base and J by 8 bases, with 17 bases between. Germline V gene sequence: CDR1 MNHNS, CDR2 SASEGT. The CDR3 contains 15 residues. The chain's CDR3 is CASSEGIGAGEGYTF. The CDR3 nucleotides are TGTGCCAGCAGTGAAGGTATCGGGGCAGGGGAAGGCTACACCTTC.